The source of this TCR beta chain is a study of CD8+ T cells in alopecia areata (dated by TCRdb to the late 2010s). Looking at the study overall: Treated patients were enrolled in an open-label pilot trial of oral tofacitinib at 5 to 10 mg twice daily for moderate-to-severe alopecia areata. In humans, TCRbeta sequencing was performed on scalp tissue and on sorted CD4+ and CD8+ peripheral blood T cells from healthy controls and from patients with patchy or totalis/universalis alopecia areata. Amplification of TCRbeta CDR3 regions was done by immunoSEQ multiplex PCR using 35 Vbeta forward primers and 13 Jbeta reverse primers. For the treated patients, the SALT score, which quantifies what percentage of scalp surface area is affected, served as the measure of disease severity. Scalp clonality was compared among normal scalp (n=4), patchy alopecia areata scalp (n=8), and alopecia totalis/universalis scalp (n=8). Patients on tofacitinib were biopsied at baseline and after 4 and 24 weeks of treatment, and several of the patients also had a later scalp biopsy. High-throughput TCRbeta sequencing was used to examine T cell clonal expansion in alopecia areata in both the C3H/HeJ mouse model and human patients. Patients received tofacitinib for 6 to 18 months and were then followed off drug for 6 months to check for delayed response and recurrence. The RNA source kit depended on sample type: the PAXgene miRNA kit for fixed scalp, the miRNeasy kit for PBMCs, and the RNeasy kit for mouse skin. Results the study describes overall, beyond this receptor: Scalp TCR repertoire analysis is complicated because resident alphabeta T cells in normal human skin are also sequenced, whereas mouse skin is dominated by gammadelta T cells. Shared TCR sequences between patients were less evident than in mice, which may be partly attributable to HLA diversity in the patient population. Compared with normal scalp, lesional scalp, particularly in alopecia totalis/universalis, had higher clonality and more expanded CD8+ clones, which suggests antigenic drive. The treated cohort was small, with a single nonresponder, so links between baseline CD8+ expansion and response need larger studies. During tofacitinib treatment, many expanded lesional clones stuck around in both scalp and blood, and this persistence may partly explain why relapse happens after treatment is stopped. Tofacitinib significantly lowered scalp clonality and the number of expanded CD8+ clones among the top 100 scalp clones.

In regard to this clone: Its antigen has not been determined. Base qualities are missing; no much larger clone stands one base away.

The sample's time point, from its label and the paper: around 24 weeks on oral tofacitinib. The sample's treatment or condition label is to be understood as: oral pan-JAK inhibitor, 5-10 mg twice daily. Peripheral blood and lesional scalp punch biopsies were obtained from patients with alopecia areata. PBMCs were isolated by density centrifugation and stained for CD3, CD4 and CD8, and CD4+ and CD8+ T cells were sorted on a FACSAria. V and J lose 3 bases and 0 bases, and a span of 13 bases separates them. The CDR3 runs 16 amino acids, cysteine and phenylalanine included. Only the CDR3 DNA stays, 48 bases, in frame from base 1. The germline V gene (reference sequence) specifies MNHEY as CDR1 and SMNVEV as CDR2. Libraries were prepared through the immunoSEQ multiplex PCR assay. RNA was extracted from all samples and reverse transcribed into cDNA as template for TCR sequencing. First-strand cDNA was synthesized using SuperScript III with a 2:1 mix of oligo-dT and random hexamers. Amplification bias was assessed with a synthetic immune receptor repertoire, and residual bias was removed computationally. Concerning the study's data processing: Raw reads were preprocessed to remove errors, and CDR3 was defined by IMGT conventions from the conserved cysteine to phenylalanine. To get clonality, Shannon entropy was normalized by log2 of the number of productive unique TCRs and the result was subtracted from 1. Scalp TCRbeta sequences were cross-referenced with sorted blood CD4 and CD8 repertoires so that the CD4 or CD8 identity of scalp clones could be inferred. TCRdb retrieved this table from immuneACCESS and kept in-frame rearrangements only. Not all clones are present; in checked studies, unresolved V genes account for under half, and no reason is known for the remainder. From that table come the V and J calls and clone size; the DNA was used to work out D and trimming. This sample comprises about 76,000 clones, 60% to 70% of them detected only once. Around a quarter of the sample is taken by the ten largest.

The sequence is built from TRBV27 and TRBJ2-3; the best D guess is TRBD2, with 5 bases matching. This material consisted of CD8+ T cells sorted from blood, taken at week 24, from a patient treated with tofacitinib. This receptor was obtained from a human donor with alopecia areata. The CDR3 amino acid sequence is: CASSFISGTSTDTQYF. At the DNA level, the sequence is TGTGCCAGCAGTTTTATAAGCGGAACTAGCACAGATACGCAGTATTTT.